Here is one T cell receptor (beta chain) with its context. MiXCR, applied by TCRdb to the RACE reads, yields one record per CDR3 protein. The sample includes 80,000 to 95,000 distinct CDR3 sequences, about 9.9% of them seen just once. This entry is derived from a study of human T cells and chemical hapten exposure. Trimming took off 2 bases at V and 0 bases at J, with 8 bases between the two ends. Per the germline V gene, CDR1 is KGHDR and CDR2 is SFDVKD. The CDR3 consists of 15 residues. Time point described: patch test 2, 6 weeks after DPC sensitization. Sample treatment: therapeutic diphenylcyclopropenone sensitization with weekly scalp DPC.

The clonotype was recovered from a man younger than 30 with alopecia areata. Some clones in this sample may be carry-over from other donors' samples. The sequencing used whole blood, collected in connection with sensitization to the hapten diphenylcyclopropenone (DPC). This chain links TRBV24-1 with TRBJ2-3; D could derive from TRBD1 or TRBD2 (5 bases each). CDR3 nucleotides: TGTGCCACCAGTGATTCCGGGACCAGCACAGATACGCAGTATTTT. This translates into CATSDSGTSTDTQYF.